This T cell receptor (beta chain) was sequenced in a study of blood T cells in healthy people across ages. Study-level points and caveats: Relative to aged donors, long-lived donors carried more naive CD4+ cells and displayed higher diversity. Unknown donor CMV status possibly confounded expanded clonotype changes.

Next came a second PCR, run for about 7 to 12 cycles, which used a sample-barcoded 5' primer along with a J-beta primer mix. CDR3-containing paired-end reads numbering at least 2.5 million came from each sample. TCRdb re-derived calls from the 5' RACE reads in MiXCR, one entry per CDR3 protein. The sample contains about 1.6 million distinct CDR3 sequences, 30% to 40% of which appear only once. This CDR3 has 13 residues. The V gene lost 5 bases and the J gene lost 1 base, with 11 bases spanning the gap. The germline gives CDR1 SQVTM, CDR2 ANQGSEA. In its sample, this clonotype was seen a few times. What it recognizes is unknown.

The rearrangement links TRBV29-1 to TRBJ1-1; D unresolved. The sample comprised blood. The source of this sequence is a woman in her twenties or thirties in good health. The CDR3 nucleotides read TGCAGCGTTATGGACGGAGAGAACACTGAAGCTTTCTTT. It is translated as CSVMDGENTEAFF.